A single sample gave rise to the 32 T cell receptor beta chains below, sequenced in a study of blood T cells in healthy people across ages. A J-beta primer mix and a sample-barcoded 5' primer were used in a second PCR of about 7 to 12 cycles. MiXCR, applied by TCRdb to the 5' RACE reads, yields one record per CDR3 protein. The data hold some 1.4 million distinct CDR3 sequences, with around two fifths observed a single time. The source material was blood. The source of these receptors is a woman under 30 in good health.

This clonotype was counted a few times. DNA for the CDR3: TGTGCCATCAGTGGGGGGGGGGACAGATCCTACGAGCAGTACTTC. Amino acid sequence: CAISGGGDRSYEQYF. The chain links TRBV10-3 to TRBJ2-7, with D possibly called TRBD1 or TRBD2 (7 bases each). V was clipped by 4 bases and J by 1 base, with 14 bases between them. The CDR3 length is 15 residues. Germline CDR1 and CDR2: ENHRY and SYGVKD.

The rearrangement joins TRBV7-3 to TRBJ1-1; D is ambiguous. Germline values: CDR1 SGHTA, CDR2 FQGTGA. The V and J ends lost 2 bases and 1 base respectively, with 17 bases between them. The CDR3 totals 17 residues. CDR3 sequence reads: CASSLLPPEDGNTEAFF. The CDR3 coding sequence is TGTGCCAGCAGCTTACTTCCCCCAGAAGACGGGAACACTGAAGCTTTCTTT. The variable domain in full, with the rest retrieved from reference TRBV7-3 and TRBJ1-1, is GAGVSQTPSNKVTEKGKYVELRCDPISGHTALYWYRQSLGQGPEFLIYFQGTGAADDSGLPNDRFFAVRPEGSVSTLKIQRTERGDSAVYLCASSLLPPEDGNTEAFFGQGTRLTVV.

This clonotype was detected only a few times. V and J are TRBV6-2 or TRBV6-3 and TRBJ2-3; 11 positions agree with TRBD2. Germline V CDR1 and CDR2: MNHEY, SVGEGT. V lost 4 bases to trimming and J lost 6 bases; unmatched junction nucleotides: 6. The CDR3 contains 15 residues. The CDR3 is CASSSGTSGLDTQYF. Here the CDR3 DNA reads TGTGCCAGCAGTTCAGGGACTAGCGGTCTCGATACGCAGTATTTT.

The sample holds a few counts of this clonotype. The V and J genes are TRBV18 and TRBJ1-2; unclear D gene. The CDR3 covers 14 residues. Germline V gene sequence: CDR1 KGHSH, CDR2 LQKENI. V was trimmed by 3 bases and J by 3 bases, leaving 11 bases between them. The CDR3 DNA is TGTGCCAGCTCACCCCGCGACGGGTACTATGGCTACACCTTC. Translating it yields CASSPRDGYYGYTF.

About this clonotype: An end of the junction differs from the germline gene, which may be a read error. Written as DNA, the CDR3 is TGTGCTAGCAGCTCCACCCTGGGCCGCGAGGCGCAGTATTTT. Amino acid sequence: CASSSTLGREAQYF. The chain is built from TRBV7-7 and TRBJ2-3; no firm D call. The CDR3 is made up of 14 amino acids. Germline V gene lookup returns CDR1 SSHAT and CDR2 FNYEAQ (reference sequence).

This clonotype has a handful of counts. This sequence joins TRBV3-1 and TRBJ1-1; D remains ambiguous. CDR3 length: 13 residues. Germline V gene data show CDR1 as LGHDT and CDR2 as YNNKEL (reference sequence). Trimming cost V 0 bases and J 7 bases, with 9 bases left between them. CDR3 nucleotide sequence: TGTGCCAGCAGCCAAGATTTAACGGGTGAAGCTTTCTTT. This translates into CASSQDLTGEAFF.

This rearrangement joins TRBV9 to TRBJ2-7, with D perhaps being TRBD1 or TRBD2 (5 bases each). The closer fit of TRBJ2-5 to the DNA end suggests the J call may be wrong. The CDR3 runs to 16 residues. The germline V gene has CDR1 SGDLS and CDR2 YYNGEE. The CDR3 DNA reads TGTGCCAGCAGCGTAGGTGGTCTTGGGGGTGGGGAGACCCAGTACTTC. It translates to CASSVGGLGGGETQYF.

This rearrangement joins TRBV5-6 to TRBJ2-3, with D perhaps matching TRBD1 or TRBD2 (6 bases each). This CDR3 region has 13 residues. V lost 7 bases to trimming and J lost 5 bases, with 14 bases between them. Per the germline V gene, CDR1 is SGHDT and CDR2 is YYEEEE. The CDR3 nucleotides read TGTGCCAGCGTGGGGGGCCGCGGAGATACGCAGTATTTT. Its protein product is CASVGGRGDTQYF.

This clonotype was counted a few times. The chain recombines TRBV6-5 with TRBJ2-7; D is unresolved. CDR1 and CDR2 (germline): MNHEY, SVGAGI. This CDR3 has 15 residues. V lost 0 bases, J lost 7 bases, and 16 bases lay in between. For the CDR3, the DNA is TGTGCCAGCAGTTACTCGATTTCGCGGAAGTCAGAGCAGTACTTC. It is translated as CASSYSISRKSEQYF.

This clonotype was observed a few times. The rearrangement uses TRBV20-1 and TRBJ2-3, with D possibly TRBD1 on 6 matching bases. V lost 7 bases to trimming and J lost 4 bases, with 18 bases between them. CDR1 and CDR2 from the germline V gene are DFQATT and SNEGSKA (reference sequence). This CDR3 is built from 14 residues. This chain's CDR3 is CSGGRVGAPDTQYF. CDR3 DNA sequence: TGCAGTGGGGGGCGGGTTGGGGCCCCAGATACGCAGTATTTT.

The rearrangement joins TRBV7-9 to TRBJ2-2; D ambiguous. Trimming shortened V by 2 bases and J by 4 bases, and 8 bases separated the two germline ends. The germline CDR1 and CDR2 sequences are SEHNR and FQNEAQ (reference sequence). The CDR3 contains 14 residues. The CDR3 sequence is CASSLSASTGELFF. CDR3 bases: TGTGCCAGCAGCTTATCGGCCTCCACCGGGGAGCTGTTTTTT.

In the case of this clonotype: The junction shows a germline mismatch at one end, possibly a read error. Here the CDR3 reads CASSRDRTAKDIQYF. DNA for the CDR3: TGTGCCAGCAGCCGGGACAGGACAGCCAAAGACATTCAGTACTTC. The chain carries TRBV7-2 and TRBJ2-4; 8 bases match TRBD1. The germline CDR1 and CDR2 sequences are SGHTA and FQGNSA. There are 15 residues in the CDR3.

Only a few counts were recorded for this clonotype. V gene TRBV28 combines with J gene TRBJ1-1; D is perhaps TRBD1 (5 bases). Looked up from germline, CDR1 is MDHEN and CDR2 is SYDVKM. The V gene lost 4 bases and the J gene lost 1 base, with 10 bases spanning the gap. The length of the CDR3 is 14 residues. CDR3 amino acids: CASSSQGQNTEAFF. Written as DNA, the CDR3 is TGTGCCAGCAGTTCTCAGGGCCAGAACACTGAAGCTTTCTTT.

This rearrangement joins TRBV6-1 to TRBJ2-3; no definite D call. V was shortened by 1 base and J by 3 bases, with 17 bases between the two germline ends. CDR3 length equals 17 residues. CDR1 is MNHNS and CDR2 is SASEGT in the germline V gene. The CDR3 loop is CASSEGPTAIGTDTQYF. DNA for the CDR3: TGTGCCAGCAGTGAAGGGCCAACCGCGATCGGGACAGATACGCAGTATTTT.

Here the CDR3 DNA reads TGCGCCAGCAGCTTGGCCGGGGCAGTCTCTGGAAACACCATATATTTT. Translated: CASSLAGAVSGNTIYF. The chain joins TRBV5-1 to TRBJ1-3; TRBD1 is a possible D gene (5 bases). This CDR3 contains 16 residues. The germline V gene encodes CDR1 SGHRS and CDR2 YFSETQ. Deletions cut 0 bases from V and 0 bases from J, with 10 bases between.

V gene TRBV9 combines with J gene TRBJ2-2; 9 bases are shared with TRBD2. The CDR3 totals 18 residues. Germline CDR1 SGDLS, CDR2 YYNGEE. Trimming took 0 bases from V and 0 from J; bases not matched to a gene: 6. This chain's CDR3 is CASSVGLGTSPNTGELFF. CDR3 DNA sequence: TGTGCCAGCAGCGTAGGATTGGGGACTAGCCCGAACACCGGGGAGCTGTTTTTT.

This clonotype was observed a few times. CDR3 in amino acids: CASSLMGWGANEQFF. CDR3 in DNA: TGCGCCAGCAGCTTAATGGGCTGGGGGGCCAATGAGCAGTTCTTC. The chain is built from TRBV5-1 and TRBJ2-1; D might be TRBD1 or TRBD2, each matching 6 bases. Deletions cut 2 bases from V and 6 bases from J, with 15 bases between. The CDR3 totals 15 residues. Germline CDR1 and CDR2: SGHRS and YFSETQ.

V usage is TRBV2 and J usage is TRBJ2-1; 7 bases are a match to TRBD1. With 6 bases clipped from V and 7 bases from J, the junction kept 6 bases outside the gene matches. The germline V gene encodes CDR1 SNHLY and CDR2 FYNNEI. The CDR3 has 13 residues. CDR3 loop: CASRGSGQNEQFF. The CDR3, as DNA: TGTGCCAGCAGGGGCTCGGGACAGAATGAGCAGTTCTTC. The variable domain in full, completed from reference TRBV2 and TRBJ2-1, reads EPEVTQTPSHQVTQMGQEVILRCVPISNHLYFYWYRQILGQKVEFLVSFYNNEISEKSEIFDDQFSVERPDGSNFTLKIRSTKLEDSAMYFCASRGSGQNEQFFGPGTRLTVL.

The CDR3 sequence is CASKNSSSYEQYF. CDR3 DNA sequence: TGTGCCAGCAAGAACTCGAGCTCCTACGAGCAGTACTTC. The rearrangement links TRBV2 to TRBJ2-7, with D hard to call. CDR1 is SNHLY, CDR2 FYNNEI, per germline. V was trimmed by 7 bases and J by 0 bases, leaving 10 bases between them. There are 13 residues in the CDR3.

In its sample, this clonotype was seen a few times. For the CDR3, the DNA is TGCAGTGCTAGAGCGGTGGGGGGGGCCCGCACAGATACGCAGTATTTT. Its translation: CSARAVGGARTDTQYF. The rearrangement joins TRBV20-1 to TRBJ2-3, with TRBD2 as a possible D gene (7 bases). CDR3 size: 16 residues. Trimming left V 1 base short and J 1 base short, with 15 bases between. Germline values: CDR1 DFQATT, CDR2 SNEGSKA (reference sequence).

This clonotype was seen only a few times. Written as DNA, the CDR3 is TGCAGTGCTCCCCAAGGACAGGGCAGATACGAGCAGTACTTC. This sequence encodes CSAPQGQGRYEQYF. This chain uses TRBV20-1 with TRBJ2-7, with TRBD1 matching over 8 bases. The CDR3 runs to 14 residues. Germline CDR1 DFQATT, CDR2 SNEGSKA (reference sequence). The V segment lost 5 bases and the J segment 4 bases; nucleotides outside the gene matches: 10.

The rearrangement links TRBV2 to TRBJ1-1, with D possibly TRBD1 on 5 matching bases. The germline V and J ends were trimmed by 5 bases and 1 base, with 17 bases remaining between them. Germline lookup yields CDR1 SNHLY and CDR2 FYNNEI. This CDR3 has 16 residues. The CDR3 coding sequence is TGTGCCAGCAGTCCCGCGATGGCGGGGACGAACACTGAAGCTTTCTTT. Protein: CASSPAMAGTNTEAFF.

The V and J genes are TRBV29-1 and TRBJ2-2; unclear D gene. V was trimmed by 3 bases and J by 6 bases, leaving 5 bases between them. CDR1 and CDR2 (germline): SQVTM, ANQGSEA. The length of the CDR3 is 11 residues. The CDR3 here is CSVDRSGELFF. In DNA form, the CDR3 reads TGCAGCGTTGATCGATCCGGGGAGCTGTTTTTT.

This rearrangement joins TRBV20-1 to TRBJ1-1, with D hard to call. CDR1 and CDR2 from the germline V gene are DFQATT and SNEGSKA (reference sequence). This CDR3 is 11 amino acids long. This CDR3 reads CSTVSISEAFF. CDR3 sequence (DNA): TGCAGCACAGTTAGTATTAGTGAAGCTTTCTTT.

V is TRBV6-1 and J is TRBJ2-7; the match to TRBD2 covers 7 bases. The DNA end lines up better with TRBJ2-5; the J call may be wrong. Germline V gene data show CDR1 as MNHNS and CDR2 as SASEGT. CDR3 length equals 14 residues. In nucleotides, the CDR3 is TGTGCCAGCAGCCCCGGGACTACGGGGGAGACCCAGTACTTC. This gives the protein CASSPGTTGETQYF.

The chain employs TRBV6-5 and TRBJ1-2; TRBD1 might be the D (5 bases). CDR1 and CDR2 from the germline V gene are MNHEY and SVGAGI. CDR3 size: 14 residues. Between the trimmed V and J ends, which lost 5 bases and 2 bases, there was a span of 12 bases. The CDR3 spells CASSLIRDNYGYTF. In DNA form, the CDR3 reads TGTGCCAGCAGTCTGATAAGGGACAACTATGGCTACACCTTC.

This clonotype appeared once. The chain is built from TRBV19 and TRBJ1-5; possibly TRBD1 for D (5 bases). Trimming removed 6 bases from V and 2 bases from J, with 17 bases in between. The CDR3 sequence is 16 residues long. Germline values: CDR1 LNHDA, CDR2 SQIVND (reference sequence). As DNA, the CDR3 is TGTGCCAGTAGCCGGGGCGAGGGTATGGGCAATCAGCCCCAGCATTTT. It specifies CASSRGEGMGNQPQHF.

This clonotype was counted between two and nine times. V is TRBV27 and J is TRBJ2-7, with D uncertain. CDR1 is MNHEY and CDR2 is SMNVEV in the germline V gene (reference sequence). The CDR3 totals 13 residues. The ends were cut back, 5 bases at V and 9 bases at J, with 17 bases in the middle. Here the CDR3 reads CASSTGAQSVQYF. The CDR3 DNA is TGTGCCAGCAGTACGGGTGCCCAGTCGGTGCAGTACTTC.

The rearrangement uses TRBV20-1 and TRBJ2-5; no definite D call. V lost 3 bases and J lost 11, with 25 bases in between. The CDR3 length is 15 residues. Per germline, CDR1 DFQATT and CDR2 SNEGSKA (reference sequence). The CDR3 reads CSASPNERMYDEQYF. The CDR3 nucleotides are TGCAGTGCTAGCCCGAATGAGCGTATGTACGATGAGCAGTACTTC.

This chain connects TRBV6-2 or TRBV6-3 to TRBJ2-7; D not resolved. Germline loops: CDR1 MNHEY, CDR2 SVGEGT. The CDR3 length is 14 residues. The V end lost 5 bases, the J end lost 6 bases, and 17 bases lay between the germline ends. CDR3: CASSPAKGHSEQYF. Written as DNA, the CDR3 is TGTGCCAGCAGTCCGGCTAAGGGTCACTCCGAGCAGTACTTC.

The rearrangement uses TRBV11-2 and TRBJ2-7; no definite D call. CDR1 is SGHAT, CDR2 FQNNGV, per germline. The CDR3 sequence is 12 residues long. V gave up 0 bases and J gave up 7 bases, with 7 bases separating them. The CDR3 reads CASSLDAREQYF. CDR3 sequence (DNA): TGTGCCAGCAGCTTAGACGCCCGGGAGCAGTACTTC.

This clonotype occurred a few times. The rearrangement uses TRBV6-1 and TRBJ2-3, with a weak D call TRBD1 (5 bases). The CDR3 is 14 residues long. The germline V and J ends were trimmed by 2 bases and 4 bases, with 10 bases remaining between them. In germline, CDR1 is MNHNS, CDR2 SASEGT. CDR3 nucleotides: TGTGCCAGCAGTGAAAAAGGGGTCCCAGATACGCAGTATTTT. Protein sequence: CASSEKGVPDTQYF.